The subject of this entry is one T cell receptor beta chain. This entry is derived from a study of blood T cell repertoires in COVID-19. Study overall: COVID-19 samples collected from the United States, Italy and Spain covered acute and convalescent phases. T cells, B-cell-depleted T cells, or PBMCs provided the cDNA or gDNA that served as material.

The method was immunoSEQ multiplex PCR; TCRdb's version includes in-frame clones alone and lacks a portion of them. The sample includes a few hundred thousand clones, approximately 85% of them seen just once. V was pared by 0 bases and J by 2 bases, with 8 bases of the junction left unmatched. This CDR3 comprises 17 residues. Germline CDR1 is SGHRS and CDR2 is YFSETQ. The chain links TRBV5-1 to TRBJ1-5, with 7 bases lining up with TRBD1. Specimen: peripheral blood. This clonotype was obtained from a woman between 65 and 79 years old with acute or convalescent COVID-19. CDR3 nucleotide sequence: TGCGCCAGCAGCTTGGCCATAGACAGGGTCCGCAATCAGCCCCAGCATTTT. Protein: CASSLAIDRVRNQPQHF.